The clone carrying this T cell receptor beta chain appeared a single time. Antigen: not known. The sample belongs to a study of cytomegalovirus exposure and HLA in healthy donors. On the study more broadly: The roughly 120 validation repertoires and the approximately 640 first-cohort repertoires shared a platform, a later analysis reported. Regarding the study as a whole: Confirmation in vitro established that three CMV-associated chains were specific for CMV antigens.

There are 14 residues in the CDR3. V lost 7 bases and J lost 5; bases outside the gene matches: 5. Looked up from germline, CDR1 is MNHNS and CDR2 is SASEGT. Some clones are missing from TCRdb's copy, which holds only in-frame ones; the method was immunoSEQ multiplex PCR. The data contain approximately 230,000 clones, about 90% of them seen just once; the ten biggest clones take up about 12%. The V gene is TRBV6-1, the J gene TRBJ1-5; 10 positions match TRBD1. Sequencing was performed on PBMCs. The clonotype originates from a man aged 18 to 29 in good health and CMV-seropositive. CDR3: CASKWGTGDQPQHF. Here the CDR3 DNA reads TGTGCCAGCAAATGGGGGACAGGGGATCAGCCCCAGCATTTT.